These 7 T cell receptor beta chains came from one sample sequenced in a study of CD8 T cells in Susac syndrome. RNA in amounts of roughly 0.5 to 1 ug was reverse transcribed with random hexamers. TCRdb re-called the immunoSEQ multiplex PCR reads with MiXCR, one entry per CDR3 protein. The top ten clones hold approximately 0.12% of a sample with under 550,000 distinct CDR3 sequences, around 83% of them seen once. The sequenced sample consisted of CD8+ T cells from PBMCs. The receptors stem from a human donor with multiple sclerosis.

The rearrangement joins TRBV27 to TRBJ2-1; the D gene is possibly TRBD1 (6 bases). Germline V gives CDR1 MNHEY, CDR2 SMNVEV (reference sequence). V lost 6 bases and J lost 1, with 10 bases in between. The CDR3 length is 14 residues. The CDR3 bases are TGTGCCAGCAGACGACAGGCTTCCTACAATGAGCAGTTCTTC. Its protein is CASRRQASYNEQFF.

The genes are TRBV6-1 and TRBJ2-3; 13 nucleotides match TRBD2. The V segment lost 7 bases and the J segment 1 base; nucleotides outside the gene matches: 5. The CDR3 consists of 16 residues. The germline gives CDR1 MNHNS, CDR2 SASEGT. CDR3 nucleotides: TGTGCCAGCAACGGACTAGCGGGGGCGGGCACAGATACGCAGTATTTT. Translated, it gives CASNGLAGAGTDTQYF.

This chain links TRBV24-1 with TRBJ2-1, with a weak D call TRBD1 (5 bases). The CDR3 extends over 13 amino acids. Germline CDR1 reads KGHDR; CDR2 reads SFDVKD. V lost 3 bases and J lost 9, with 11 bases in between. CDR3 sequence reads: CATSDSRDVEQFF. CDR3 DNA: TGTGCCACCAGTGATAGCAGGGATGTTGAGCAGTTCTTC.

V gene TRBV15 combines with J gene TRBJ2-1; D is possibly TRBD1 or TRBD2 (5 bases each). The V end lost 1 base, the J end lost 7 bases, and 17 bases lay between the germline ends. This CDR3 has 16 amino acids. Germline loops: CDR1 LNHNV, CDR2 YYDKDF (reference sequence). Here the CDR3 DNA reads TGTGCCACCAGCAGAGTCCGGGACGGTGTACCGAATGAGCAGTTCTTC. Residues: CATSRVRDGVPNEQFF.

The gene calls are TRBV6-5 and TRBJ1-5; unclear D gene. The CDR3 runs 11 residues. Germline CDR1 is MNHEY and CDR2 is SVGAGI. V was shortened by 10 bases and J by 11 bases, with 15 bases between the two germline ends. CDR3 amino acids: CATDTVSAQHF. Here the CDR3 DNA reads TGTGCCACTGACACGGTTTCGGCCCAGCATTTT.

In DNA, the CDR3 is TGTGCCAGCAGCTTAGGCGGGAGTAAGTTGGGGGATGAGCAGTTCTTC. It codes for CASSLGGSKLGDEQFF. The chain uses TRBV11-2 and TRBJ2-1, with 7 positions matching TRBD2. The CDR3 extends over 16 amino acids. V lost 1 base and J lost 8; bases outside the gene matches: 11. The germline CDR1 and CDR2 sequences are SGHAT and FQNNGV.

V is TRBV12-3 or TRBV12-4 and J is TRBJ1-5; D unresolved. The CDR3 spans 14 residues. V was shortened by 1 base and J by 5 bases, with 9 bases between the two germline ends. The CDR3 sequence is CASSLVLYDQPQHF. Here the CDR3 DNA reads TGTGCCAGCAGTTTAGTGCTATACGATCAGCCCCAGCATTTT.